The sequence of this TCR beta chain was determined in a study of cytomegalovirus exposure and HLA in healthy donors. General study results and limits: Prior analysis indicated that the majority of TCR beta V segments exhibited productivity approximately 87% or approximately 30% of the time.

This clone was detected only once. Its antigen is unknown. Donors consisted of healthy bone marrow donors. PCR amplification relied on 60 Vbeta primers (plus 13 Jbeta primers). The table came from immunoSEQ multiplex PCR; TCRdb's copy has only in-frame clones and leaves some out. In the table there are 92,000 or so clones, roughly 60% of which are singletons. The receptor's source is a woman aged 45-59 years in good health and CMV-seropositive. The sequenced material came from PBMCs.

The DNA of the CDR3 is TGTGCCAGTAGTATCTCCCGACAGGGTAGGGATCAGCCCCAGCATTTT. Amino acids: CASSISRQGRDQPQHF. The V gene is TRBV19, the J gene TRBJ1-5; 7 nucleotides align to TRBD1. Germline assignment: CDR1 LNHDA and CDR2 SQIVND (reference sequence). V shed 3 bases, J shed 5 bases, and the junction held 10 bases outside the gene matches. The CDR3 runs 16 residues. Variable domain in full (rest from reference TRBV19 and TRBJ1-5): DGGITQSPKYLFRKEGQNVTLSCEQNLNHDAMYWYRQDPGQGLRLIYYSQIVNDFQKGDIAEGYSVSREKKESFPLTVTSAQKNPTAFYLCASSISRQGRDQPQHFGDGTRLSIL.